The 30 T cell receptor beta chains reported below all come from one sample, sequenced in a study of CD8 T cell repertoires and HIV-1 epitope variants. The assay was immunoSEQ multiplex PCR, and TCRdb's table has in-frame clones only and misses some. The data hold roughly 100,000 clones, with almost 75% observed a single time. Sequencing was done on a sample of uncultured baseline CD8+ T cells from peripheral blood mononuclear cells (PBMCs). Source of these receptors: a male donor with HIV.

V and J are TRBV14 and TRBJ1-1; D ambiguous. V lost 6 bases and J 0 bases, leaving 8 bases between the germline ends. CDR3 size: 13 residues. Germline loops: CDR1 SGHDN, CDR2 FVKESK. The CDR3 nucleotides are TGTGCCAGCAGGGAAGGGATGAACACTGAAGCTTTCTTT. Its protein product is CASREGMNTEAFF.

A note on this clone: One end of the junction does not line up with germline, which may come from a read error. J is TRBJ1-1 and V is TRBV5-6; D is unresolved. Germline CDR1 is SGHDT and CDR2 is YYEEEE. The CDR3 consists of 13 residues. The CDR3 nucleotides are TGTGCCAGCAGCTTGGAGTTGAACCCTGAAGCTTTCTTT. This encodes CASSLELNPEAFF. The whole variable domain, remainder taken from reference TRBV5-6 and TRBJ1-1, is DAGVTQSPTHLIKTRGQQVTLRCSPKSGHDTVSWYQQALGQGPQFIFQYYEEEERQRGNFPDRFSGHQFPNYSSELNVNALLLGDSALYLCASSLELNPEAFFGQGTRLTVV.

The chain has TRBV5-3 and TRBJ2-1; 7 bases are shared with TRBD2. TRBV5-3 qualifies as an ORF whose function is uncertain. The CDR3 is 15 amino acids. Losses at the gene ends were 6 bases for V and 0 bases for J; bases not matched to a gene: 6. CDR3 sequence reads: CARIGRESSYNEQFF. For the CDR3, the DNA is TGTGCCAGAATAGGGCGGGAGAGCTCCTACAATGAGCAGTTCTTC.

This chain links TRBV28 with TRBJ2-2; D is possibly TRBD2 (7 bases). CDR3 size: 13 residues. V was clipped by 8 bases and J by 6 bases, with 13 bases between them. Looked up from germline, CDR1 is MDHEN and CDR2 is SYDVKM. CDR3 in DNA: TGTGCCAGCGTCCCGGGGGGCCCCGGGGAGCTGTTTTTT. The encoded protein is CASVPGGPGELFF.

CDR3 sequence (DNA): TGTGCCAGCAGTGACGACACTAGGAGAAGGGAGACCCAGTACTTC. Encoded protein: CASSDDTRRRETQYF. The rearrangement joins TRBV2 to TRBJ2-5; D perhaps matches TRBD2 (5 bases). The germline V gene has CDR1 SNHLY and CDR2 FYNNEI. Trimming shortened V by 3 bases and J by 5 bases, and 16 bases separated the two germline ends. The CDR3 covers 15 residues.

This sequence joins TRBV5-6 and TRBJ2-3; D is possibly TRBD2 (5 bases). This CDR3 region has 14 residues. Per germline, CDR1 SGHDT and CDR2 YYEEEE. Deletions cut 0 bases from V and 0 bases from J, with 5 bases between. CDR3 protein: CASSLAGSTDTQYF. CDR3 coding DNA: TGTGCCAGCAGCTTGGCGGGGAGCACAGATACGCAGTATTTT.

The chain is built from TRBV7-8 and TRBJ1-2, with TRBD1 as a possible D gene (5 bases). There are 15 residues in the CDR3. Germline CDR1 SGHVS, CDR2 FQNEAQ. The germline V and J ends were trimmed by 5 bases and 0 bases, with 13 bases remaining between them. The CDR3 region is CASSDNRISNYGYTF. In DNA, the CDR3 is TGTGCCAGCAGCGATAACAGGATTTCTAACTATGGCTACACCTTC.

CDR3 DNA sequence: TGCGCCAGCAGCCGCGGACAGGTTGGGATTCTCGAGCAGTACTTC. Translating gives CASSRGQVGILEQYF. V gene TRBV5-1 combines with J gene TRBJ2-7, with 7 positions matching TRBD1. Germline-derived CDR1 and CDR2 are SGHRS and YFSETQ. CDR3 length equals 15 residues. The V gene end was trimmed by 4 bases and the J gene end by 6 bases; junction bases not matched to a gene: 13.

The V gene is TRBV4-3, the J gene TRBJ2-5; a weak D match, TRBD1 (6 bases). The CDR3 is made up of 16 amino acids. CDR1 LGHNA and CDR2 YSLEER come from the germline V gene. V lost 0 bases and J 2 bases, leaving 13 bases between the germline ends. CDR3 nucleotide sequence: TGCGCCAGCAGCCAAGATAGGGGACAAGAACAAGAGACCCAGTACTTC. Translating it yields CASSQDRGQEQETQYF.

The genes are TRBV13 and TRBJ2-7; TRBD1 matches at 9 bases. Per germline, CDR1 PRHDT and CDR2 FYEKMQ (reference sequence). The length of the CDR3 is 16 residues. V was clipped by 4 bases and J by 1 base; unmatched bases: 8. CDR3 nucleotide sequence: TGTGCCAGCAGCTCCCGGGCGACAGGGGGATCCTACGAGCAGTACTTC. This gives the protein CASSSRATGGSYEQYF.

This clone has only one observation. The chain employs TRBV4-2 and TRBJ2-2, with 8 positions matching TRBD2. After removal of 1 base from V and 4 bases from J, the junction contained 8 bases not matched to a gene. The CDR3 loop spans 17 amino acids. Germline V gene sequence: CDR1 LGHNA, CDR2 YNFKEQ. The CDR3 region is CASSQVLQREFTGELFF. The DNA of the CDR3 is TGTGCCAGCAGCCAAGTTCTCCAGCGGGAGTTCACCGGGGAGCTGTTTTTT.

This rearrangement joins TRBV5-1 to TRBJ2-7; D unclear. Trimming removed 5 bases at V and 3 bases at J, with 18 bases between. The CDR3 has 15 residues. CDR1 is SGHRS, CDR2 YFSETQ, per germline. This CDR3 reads CASSPSSDLDYEQYF. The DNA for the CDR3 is TGCGCCAGCAGTCCCAGCAGCGATCTCGACTACGAGCAGTACTTC.

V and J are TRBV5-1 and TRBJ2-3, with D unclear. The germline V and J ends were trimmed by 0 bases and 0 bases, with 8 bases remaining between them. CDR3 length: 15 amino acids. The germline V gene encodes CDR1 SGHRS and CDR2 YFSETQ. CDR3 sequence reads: CASSLVSVSTDTQYF. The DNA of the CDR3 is TGCGCCAGCAGCTTGGTTTCGGTTAGCACAGATACGCAGTATTTT.

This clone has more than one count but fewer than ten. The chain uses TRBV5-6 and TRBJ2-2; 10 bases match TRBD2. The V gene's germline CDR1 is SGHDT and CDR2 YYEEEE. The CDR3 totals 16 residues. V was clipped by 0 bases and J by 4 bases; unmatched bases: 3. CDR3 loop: CASSLGTSGLTGELFF. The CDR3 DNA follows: TGTGCCAGCAGCTTGGGGACTAGCGGCCTCACCGGGGAGCTGTTTTTT.

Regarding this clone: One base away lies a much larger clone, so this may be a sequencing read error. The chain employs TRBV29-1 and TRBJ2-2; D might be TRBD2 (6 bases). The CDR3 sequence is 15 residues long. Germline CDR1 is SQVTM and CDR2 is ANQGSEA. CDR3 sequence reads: CSVVAAASEGGKLFF. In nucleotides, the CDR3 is TGCAGCGTTGTTGCGGCGGCTAGCGAAGGCGGGAAGCTGTTTTTT.

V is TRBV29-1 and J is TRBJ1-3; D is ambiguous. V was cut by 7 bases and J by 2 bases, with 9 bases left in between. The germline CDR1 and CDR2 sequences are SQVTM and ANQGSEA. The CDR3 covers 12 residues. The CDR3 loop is CSARVTGNTIYF. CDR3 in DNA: TGCAGCGCTCGGGTTACTGGAAACACCATATATTTT. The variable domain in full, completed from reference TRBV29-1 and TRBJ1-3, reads SAVISQKPSRDICQRGTSLTIQCQVDSQVTMMFWYRQQPGQSLTLIATANQGSEATYESGFVIDKFPISRPNLTFSTLTVSNMSPEDSSIYLCSARVTGNTIYFGEGSWLTVV.

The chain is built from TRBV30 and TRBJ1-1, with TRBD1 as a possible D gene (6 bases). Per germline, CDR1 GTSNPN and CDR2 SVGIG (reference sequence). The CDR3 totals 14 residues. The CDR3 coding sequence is TGTGCGCTGGGCTTCGGGGGCGCGGGGACTGAAGCTTTCTTT. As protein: CALGFGGAGTEAFF.

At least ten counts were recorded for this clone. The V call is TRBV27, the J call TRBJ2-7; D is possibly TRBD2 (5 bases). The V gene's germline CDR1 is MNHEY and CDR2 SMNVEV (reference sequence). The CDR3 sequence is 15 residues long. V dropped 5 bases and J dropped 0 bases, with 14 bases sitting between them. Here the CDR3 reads CASSGRGLSSYEQYF. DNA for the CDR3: TGTGCCAGCAGTGGACGCGGGTTGAGCTCCTACGAGCAGTACTTC.

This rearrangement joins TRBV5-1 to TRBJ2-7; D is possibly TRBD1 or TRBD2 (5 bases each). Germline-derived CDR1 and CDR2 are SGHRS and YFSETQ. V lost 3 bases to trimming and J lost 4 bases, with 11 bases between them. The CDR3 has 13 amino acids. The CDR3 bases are TGCGCCAGCAGCTGGGACCGGAAGTACGAGCAGTACTTC. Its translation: CASSWDRKYEQYF.

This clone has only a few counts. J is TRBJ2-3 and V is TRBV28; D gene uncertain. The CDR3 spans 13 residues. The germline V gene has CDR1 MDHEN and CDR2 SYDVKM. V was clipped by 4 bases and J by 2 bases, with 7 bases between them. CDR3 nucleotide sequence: TGTGCCAGCAGTTCACAGTTCACAGATACGCAGTATTTT. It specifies CASSSQFTDTQYF. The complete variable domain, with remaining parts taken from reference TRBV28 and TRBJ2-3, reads DVKVTQSSRYLVKRTGEKVFLECVQDMDHENMFWYRQDPGLGLRLIYFSYDVKMKEKGDIPEGYSVSREKKERFSLILESASTNQTSMYLCASSSQFTDTQYFGPGTRLTVL.

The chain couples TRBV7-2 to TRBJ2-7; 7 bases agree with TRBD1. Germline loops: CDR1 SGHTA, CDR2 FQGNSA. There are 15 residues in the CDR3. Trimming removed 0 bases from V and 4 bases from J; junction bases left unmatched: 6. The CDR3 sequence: CASSLAGQGVYEQYF. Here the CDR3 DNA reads TGTGCCAGCAGCTTAGCTGGGCAGGGGGTTTACGAGCAGTACTTC.

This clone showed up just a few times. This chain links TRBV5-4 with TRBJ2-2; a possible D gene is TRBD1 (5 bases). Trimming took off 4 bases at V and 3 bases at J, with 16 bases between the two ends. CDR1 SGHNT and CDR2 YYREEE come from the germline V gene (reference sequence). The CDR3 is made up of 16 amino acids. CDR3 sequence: CASSPDSSVDTGELFF. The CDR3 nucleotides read TGTGCCAGCAGCCCAGACAGTAGTGTCGACACCGGGGAGCTGTTTTTT.

The CDR3 spells CSVRLRGRDQPQHF. For the CDR3, the DNA is TGCAGCGTCCGGTTACGGGGACGGGATCAGCCCCAGCATTTT. J is TRBJ1-5 and V is TRBV29-1; D is possibly TRBD1 (5 bases). The CDR3 is 14 residues long. V was shortened by 6 bases and J by 5 bases, with 17 bases between the two germline ends. CDR1 is SQVTM and CDR2 is ANQGSEA in the germline V gene.

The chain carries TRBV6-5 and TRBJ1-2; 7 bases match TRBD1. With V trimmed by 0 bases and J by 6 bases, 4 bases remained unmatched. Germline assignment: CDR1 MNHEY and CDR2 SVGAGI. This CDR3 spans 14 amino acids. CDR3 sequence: CASSYSGTVDGYTF. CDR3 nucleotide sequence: TGTGCCAGCAGTTACTCAGGGACAGTGGATGGCTACACCTTC.

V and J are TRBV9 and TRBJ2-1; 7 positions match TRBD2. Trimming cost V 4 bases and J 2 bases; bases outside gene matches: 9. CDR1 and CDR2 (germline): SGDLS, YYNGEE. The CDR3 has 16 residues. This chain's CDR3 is CASSLHPSGTYNEQFF. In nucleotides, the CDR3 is TGTGCCAGCAGCCTTCACCCTAGCGGTACCTACAATGAGCAGTTCTTC.

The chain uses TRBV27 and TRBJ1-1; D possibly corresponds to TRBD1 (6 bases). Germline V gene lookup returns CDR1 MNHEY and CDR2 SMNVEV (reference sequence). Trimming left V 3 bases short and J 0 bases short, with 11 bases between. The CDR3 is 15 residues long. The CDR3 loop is CASSFAGHLNTEAFF. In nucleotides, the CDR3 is TGTGCCAGCAGTTTTGCGGGACACCTGAACACTGAAGCTTTCTTT.

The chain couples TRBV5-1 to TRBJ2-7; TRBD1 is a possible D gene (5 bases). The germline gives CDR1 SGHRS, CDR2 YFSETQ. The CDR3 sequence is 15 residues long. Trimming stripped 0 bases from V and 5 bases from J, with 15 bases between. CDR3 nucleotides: TGCGCCAGCAGCTTGGGGCAGGGAACCGTCCACGAGCAGTACTTC. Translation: CASSLGQGTVHEQYF.

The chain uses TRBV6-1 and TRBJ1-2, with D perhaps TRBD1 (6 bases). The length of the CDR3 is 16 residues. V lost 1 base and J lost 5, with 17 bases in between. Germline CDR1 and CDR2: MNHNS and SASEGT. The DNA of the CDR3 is TGTGCCAGCAGTGAAGTAGGGACCCGGACAGAATATGGCTACACCTTC. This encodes CASSEVGTRTEYGYTF.

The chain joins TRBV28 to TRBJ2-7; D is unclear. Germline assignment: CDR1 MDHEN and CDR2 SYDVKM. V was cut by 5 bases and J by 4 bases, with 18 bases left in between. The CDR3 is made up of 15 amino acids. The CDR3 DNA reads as TGTGCCAGCAGTCCCACCGAGGTTTTGAGGTACGAGCAGTACTTC. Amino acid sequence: CASSPTEVLRYEQYF.

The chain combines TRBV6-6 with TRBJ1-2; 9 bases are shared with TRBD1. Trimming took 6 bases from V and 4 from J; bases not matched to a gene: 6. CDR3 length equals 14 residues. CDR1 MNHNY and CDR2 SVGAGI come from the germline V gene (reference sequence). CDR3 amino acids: CASSKGQGIYGYTF. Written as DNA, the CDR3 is TGTGCCAGCAGCAAGGGACAGGGTATCTATGGCTACACCTTC.